The clone carrying this TCR beta chain was recorded a few times. The antigen is undetermined. This record comes from a study of human T cells and chemical hapten exposure. Study background: There were per-sample TCR yield variations, arising mainly from small pooled library volume differences.

Overall study findings and caveats: Patch test score was positively correlated with the counts of PT1 expanded TCRs. TCRs exceeding 1 in 1000 frequency stayed unchanged with DPC sensitization.

Looked up from germline, CDR1 is LGHDT and CDR2 is YNNKEL (reference sequence). The CDR3 runs to 12 residues. The V segment lost 6 bases and the J segment 8 bases; nucleotides outside the gene matches: 3. TCRdb re-called the RACE reads through MiXCR, storing one row per CDR3 protein. This sample has 200,000 to 300,000 distinct CDR3 sequences, with 8.6% found just once. As to time point: pre-sensitization, week 0. Treatment denoted: therapeutic diphenylcyclopropenone sensitization with weekly scalp DPC. Ahead of applying each patch test, blood was sampled. The TCR comes from a woman aged 40 to 50 with alopecia areata. Some clones in this sample may be carry-over from other donors' samples. The chain links TRBV3-1 to TRBJ1-2; TRBD1 agrees at 10 bases. The starting material was whole blood, obtained in connection with sensitization to the hapten diphenylcyclopropenone (DPC). The CDR3 sequence is CASRGQGQGYTF. The CDR3 nucleotides read TGTGCCAGCAGGGGACAGGGGCAGGGCTACACCTTC.